The 4 T cell receptor beta chains below come from one sample, sequenced in a study of blood T cells in healthy people across ages. A second roughly 6 to 12 cycle PCR used barcoded and J-beta primers. TCRdb passed the 5' RACE reads through MiXCR, listing each CDR3 protein once. In the table there are around 650,000 distinct CDR3 sequences, around 41% of which are singletons. Sequenced: blood. These receptor sequences come from a man at least 80 years old in good health.

V usage is TRBV7-8 and J usage is TRBJ1-5; D is possibly TRBD1 (6 bases). Between the trimmed V and J ends, which lost 5 bases and 3 bases, there was a span of 14 bases. The CDR3 is made up of 15 amino acids. The germline V gene has CDR1 SGHVS and CDR2 FQNEAQ. DNA of the CDR3: TGTGCCAGCAGCCCCGACAGGACAGACAATCAGCCCCAGCATTTT. Protein product: CASSPDRTDNQPQHF.

The V gene is TRBV20-1, the J gene TRBJ2-7; D possibly corresponds to TRBD2 (7 bases). CDR3 length equals 13 residues. Trimming removed 5 bases at V and 6 bases at J, with 17 bases between. Looked up from germline, CDR1 is DFQATT and CDR2 is SNEGSKA (reference sequence). The DNA for the CDR3 is TGCAGTGCTCCCGGGGACGGGGGGCTCGAGCAGTACTTC. Its translation: CSAPGDGGLEQYF.

V is TRBV6-5 and J is TRBJ2-3; D possibly uses TRBD1 or TRBD2 (7 bases each). The CDR3 has 17 residues. Germline V gene lookup returns CDR1 MNHEY and CDR2 SVGAGI. V lost 6 bases, J lost 1 base, and 20 bases lay in between. CDR3: CASSVSGGVSGTDTQYF. The CDR3 region has the DNA TGTGCCAGCAGCGTATCAGGGGGGGTATCCGGCACAGATACGCAGTATTTT.

This clonotype has a handful of counts. The chain joins TRBV5-1 to TRBJ2-1; 9 nucleotides align to TRBD1. The V and J ends lost 6 bases and 5 bases, in that order; junction bases with no gene match: 6. In germline, CDR1 is SGHRS, CDR2 YFSETQ. This CDR3 spans 14 amino acids. For the CDR3, the DNA is TGCGCCAGCACCTCGGACAGGGGCCACAATGAGCAGTTCTTC. Amino acids: CASTSDRGHNEQFF.